Listed below are T cell receptor beta chains from one sample, sequenced in a study of OX40 agonist ivuxolimab in advanced cancers. The assay was immunoSEQ multiplex PCR, and TCRdb's table has in-frame clones only and misses some. Here the sample spans approximately 58,000 clones, about 81% being singletons. This material consisted of CD4+ or CD8+ T cells sorted from blood, taken in a trial of the OX40 agonist ivuxolimab. All receptors derive from an adult with an advanced solid tumor such as melanoma, head and neck, liver or kidney cancer. Each CDR3 is given without its conserved first and last residue.

V gene: TRBV5-1
J gene: TRBJ2-7
CDR3 protein: ASSLADRSYEQY

V gene: TRBV28
J gene: TRBJ2-4
CDR3 protein: ASSPEGVAAKNIQY

V gene: TRBV7-9
J gene: TRBJ2-7
CDR3 protein: ASSLDQGHGQY

V gene: TRBV5-1
J gene: TRBJ2-1
CDR3 protein: ASSLGGSHYNEQF

V gene: TRBV6-1
J gene: TRBJ2-3
CDR3 protein: ASSELIISSGRTDTQY

V gene: TRBV11-2
J gene: TRBJ2-6
CDR3 protein: ASSEGLAGVISGANVLT

V gene: TRBV25-1
J gene: TRBJ2-5
CDR3 protein: ASRRGGQETQY

V gene: TRBV19
J gene: TRBJ2-2
CDR3 protein: ASSTREARNTGELF

V gene: TRBV11-3
J gene: TRBJ2-1
CDR3 protein: ASSPGASGGEQF

V gene: TRBV5-1
J gene: TRBJ2-3
CDR3 protein: ASTLGGGATDTQY

V gene: TRBV7-3
J gene: TRBJ1-1
CDR3 protein: ASSLAVSGEAF

V gene: TRBV2
J gene: TRBJ1-2
CDR3 protein: AGSENLGLYGYT

V gene: TRBV5-8
J gene: TRBJ2-7
CDR3 protein: ASSLVGRNYEQY

V gene: TRBV5-1
J gene: TRBJ1-1
CDR3 protein: ASSLGVSRNTEAF

V gene: TRBV7-8
J gene: TRBJ1-6
CDR3 protein: ASSFGQTDSPLH

V gene: TRBV5-1
J gene: TRBJ2-5
CDR3 protein: ASKVRGEETQY

V gene: TRBV6-5
J gene: TRBJ1-4
CDR3 protein: ASRGTGNEKLF

V gene: TRBV5-1
J gene: TRBJ1-5
CDR3 protein: ASSLDYNQPQH

V gene: TRBV11-2
J gene: TRBJ2-1
CDR3 protein: ASSLDIRPGVYNEQF

V gene: TRBV2
J gene: TRBJ1-1
CDR3 protein: ASSETGSMREAF

V gene: TRBV6-5
J gene: TRBJ2-2
CDR3 protein: ASSIGTGGTGELF

V gene: TRBV9
J gene: TRBJ1-2
CDR3 protein: ASSVTLTTGIHGYT

V gene: TRBV5-6
J gene: TRBJ1-1
CDR3 protein: ASSLAALRATEAF

V gene: TRBV30
J gene: TRBJ2-7
CDR3 protein: AWSVLSGQAYEQY

V gene: TRBV18
J gene: TRBJ1-6
CDR3 protein: ASSPRADNSPLH

V gene: TRBV5-4
J gene: TRBJ1-1
CDR3 protein: ASSLEAGGNTEAF

V gene: TRBV4-1
J gene: TRBJ2-7
CDR3 protein: ASSQEPTGGGASEQY

V gene: TRBV12-5
J gene: TRBJ2-5
CDR3 protein: ASGSNGEGETQY

V gene: TRBV4-1
J gene: TRBJ2-3
CDR3 protein: ASSRGAPDTQY

V gene: TRBV2
J gene: TRBJ2-7
CDR3 protein: ASSVSGGAGEQY

V gene: TRBV5-1
J gene: TRBJ1-1
CDR3 protein: ASRGGDAEAF

V gene: TRBV18
J gene: TRBJ1-2
CDR3 protein: ASSLREGGYT

V gene: TRBV18
J gene: TRBJ1-4
CDR3 protein: ASSPVRAEKLF

V gene: TRBV12-5
J gene: TRBJ2-2
CDR3 protein: ASGQTGPNTGELF

V gene: TRBV18
J gene: TRBJ2-7
CDR3 protein: ASSPGKGQVTYEQY

V gene: TRBV19
J gene: TRBJ1-5
CDR3 protein: ASTTLSATDGNQPQH

V gene: TRBV5-1
J gene: TRBJ1-3
CDR3 protein: ASSLGTGLPGNTIY

V gene: TRBV29-1
J gene: TRBJ2-7
CDR3 protein: SVRTGRSYEQY

V gene: TRBV11-3
J gene: TRBJ2-5
CDR3 protein: ASSPVGSGPQETQY

V gene: TRBV14
J gene: TRBJ1-2
CDR3 protein: ASSQERVGYGYT

V gene: TRBV29-1
J gene: TRBJ1-2
CDR3 protein: SVDLYGYT

V gene: TRBV7-9
J gene: TRBJ2-2
CDR3 protein: ASSSDRANTGELF